Presented here are 22 T cell receptor beta chains from one specimen sequenced in a study of blood T cell repertoires in COVID-19. Here immunoSEQ multiplex PCR was the method, and the copy in TCRdb shows in-frame clones only, minus some. The repertoire includes approximately 290,000 clones, approximately 90% of them detected once, and around 2% sits in the top ten. Sequencing was done on a sample of peripheral blood. Receptors were obtained from a woman in her 30s with COVID-19, enrolled during active disease.

This clone was seen a few times. DNA for the CDR3: TGTGCCAGTAGTAAACAGGGGCTCATGAACACTGAAGCTTTCTTT. Protein sequence: CASSKQGLMNTEAFF. This sequence joins TRBV19 and TRBJ1-1, with 7 bases matching TRBD1. This CDR3 is 15 amino acids long. Unmatched junction bases numbered 5, after V lost 4 bases and J lost 0 bases. CDR1 and CDR2 from the germline V gene are LNHDA and SQIVND (reference sequence). The entire variable domain, with the rest obtained from reference TRBV19 and TRBJ1-1, is as follows: DGGITQSPKYLFRKEGQNVTLSCEQNLNHDAMYWYRQDPGQGLRLIYYSQIVNDFQKGDIAEGYSVSREKKESFPLTVTSAQKNPTAFYLCASSKQGLMNTEAFFGQGTRLTVV.

This sequence joins TRBV5-6 and TRBJ1-6, with no clear D. The CDR3 spans 16 residues. Germline CDR1 is SGHDT and CDR2 is YYEEEE. The V gene lost 1 base and the J gene lost 4 bases, with 12 bases spanning the gap. CDR3 in amino acids: CASSLQQAPYNSPLHF. DNA for the CDR3: TGTGCCAGCAGCTTGCAGCAGGCGCCTTATAATTCACCCCTCCACTTT.

The rearrangement joins TRBV25-1 to TRBJ2-1; TRBD2 matches 7 bases. The CDR3 totals 16 residues. Germline CDR1 reads MGHDK; CDR2 reads SYGVNS. J lost 9 bases, V lost 7 bases, and 18 bases had no gene match. CDR3 protein: CASTLGGTGLQGEQFF. For the CDR3, the DNA is TGTGCCAGCACCCTGGGGGGGACGGGCCTCCAGGGTGAGCAGTTCTTC.

The chain recombines TRBV30 with TRBJ1-6, with D hard to call. Looked up from germline, CDR1 is GTSNPN and CDR2 is SVGIG (reference sequence). Trimming stripped 7 bases from V and 10 bases from J, with 23 bases between. The CDR3 extends over 15 amino acids. CDR3 nucleotide sequence: TGTGCCTACACCACCGCGGGAGGCAGAGGGTCACCCCTCCACTTT. Amino acids: CAYTTAGGRGSPLHF. Drawing the rest from reference TRBV30 and TRBJ1-6, the complete variable domain is SQTIHQWPATLVQPVGSPLSLECTVEGTSNPNLYWYRQAAGRGLQLLFYSVGIGQISSEVPQNLSASRPQDRQFILSSKKLLLSDSGFYLCAYTTAGGRGSPLHFGNGTRLTVT.

The chain joins TRBV28 to TRBJ1-5; 10 bases map to TRBD1. There are 15 residues in the CDR3. The germline gives CDR1 MDHEN, CDR2 SYDVKM. V was clipped by 2 bases and J by 6 bases; unmatched bases: 4. CDR3 nucleotide sequence: TGTGCCAGCAGTTTACCGGGACAGGGGATTCAGCCCCAGCATTTT. This sequence encodes CASSLPGQGIQPQHF.

V and J are TRBV27 and TRBJ2-1, with TRBD2 as a possible D gene (6 bases). Trimming removed 2 bases at V and 0 bases at J, with 8 bases between. In germline, CDR1 is MNHEY, CDR2 SMNVEV (reference sequence). CDR3 length: 15 amino acids. CDR3 amino acids: CASSLAGISYNEQFF. CDR3 nucleotide sequence: TGTGCCAGCAGTTTAGCGGGAATCTCCTACAATGAGCAGTTCTTC.

The V and J genes are TRBV5-6 and TRBJ2-7, with 9 bases matching TRBD2. The CDR3 loop spans 14 amino acids. From germline, CDR1 is SGHDT and CDR2 YYEEEE. After removal of 3 bases from V and 5 bases from J, the junction contained 6 bases not matched to a gene. The CDR3 is CASSSGGRAHEQYF. CDR3 DNA sequence: TGTGCCAGCAGCTCGGGCGGGAGGGCCCACGAGCAGTACTTC.

The rearrangement uses TRBV12-2 and TRBJ2-1; whether TRBD1, the table's D call, matches the DNA was not checked. TRBV12-2 is classified as a pseudogene. CDR3 length: 16 residues. CDR3 sequence: CASRFEQGSNYNEQFF. The DNA for the CDR3 is TGTGCAAGTCGCTTTGAACAGGGTTCGAACTACAATGAGCAGTTCTTC.

V is TRBV6-5 and J is TRBJ2-2, with D unresolved. The germline CDR1 and CDR2 sequences are MNHEY and SVGAGI. Trimming left V 2 bases short and J 5 bases short, with 9 bases between. The CDR3 runs to 14 residues. The CDR3 protein is CASSYVRLTGELFF. CDR3 nucleotide sequence: TGTGCCAGCAGTTACGTTCGACTGACCGGGGAGCTGTTTTTT.

This clone was observed once. The chain has TRBV4-1 and TRBJ2-1, with D tentatively TRBD2 (7 bases). The CDR3 sequence is 18 residues long. Germline CDR1 is MGHRA and CDR2 is YSYEKL. Deletions cut 4 bases from V and 1 base from J, with 20 bases between. The CDR3 DNA follows: TGCGCCAGCAGCCCCTCAGGGGCGGGGGCCGGATCCTACAATGAGCAGTTCTTC. This gives the protein CASSPSGAGAGSYNEQFF.

The genes are TRBV21-1 and TRBJ2-7; the D call of TRBD2 is as the table states it, not checked on the DNA. TRBV21-1 is a recognized pseudogene. This CDR3 region has 16 residues. The CDR3 bases are TGTGCCAGCAGCAAAGTGGATGGTAGCGGGACTTACGAGCAGTACTTC. It yields the protein CASSKVDGSGTYEQYF.

This chain connects TRBV5-5 to TRBJ1-5; TRBD1 matches 9 bases. CDR3 length: 15 residues. The V segment lost 4 bases and the J segment 3 bases; nucleotides outside the gene matches: 5. The germline V gene has CDR1 SGHKS and CDR2 YYEKEE (reference sequence). The CDR3: CASSTTGGDNQPQHF. The DNA for the CDR3 is TGTGCCAGCAGCACGACAGGGGGGGACAATCAGCCCCAGCATTTT. Drawing the rest from reference TRBV5-5 and TRBJ1-5, the complete variable domain is DAGVTQSPTHLIKTRGQQVTLRCSPISGHKSVSWYQQVLGQGPQFIFQYYEKEERGRGNFPDRFSARQFPNYSSELNVNALLLGDSALYLCASSTTGGDNQPQHFGDGTRLSIL.

V is TRBV28 and J is TRBJ2-1; 13 nucleotides match TRBD2. CDR3 size: 15 residues. J lost 15 bases, V lost 5 bases, and 13 bases had no gene match. Germline-derived CDR1 and CDR2 are MDHEN and SYDVKM. This CDR3 is CASSLPGLAGVQSFF. The CDR3 DNA follows: TGTGCCAGCAGTCTTCCCGGACTAGCGGGAGTTCAGTCGTTCTTC.

This chain connects TRBV29-1 to TRBJ1-2; 7 bases are shared with TRBD1. This CDR3 has 14 amino acids. Germline values: CDR1 SQVTM, CDR2 ANQGSEA. Trimming removed 1 base from V and 4 bases from J; junction bases left unmatched: 6. The CDR3 DNA reads as TGCAGCGTTGAAGCAGACAGGGCTGGCTATGGCTACACCTTC. Translating gives CSVEADRAGYGYTF.

The rearrangement uses TRBV7-2 and TRBJ2-3; 12 bases line up with TRBD2. Germline CDR1 and CDR2: SGHTA and FQGNSA. The CDR3 is 15 amino acids. V shed 1 base and J 5 bases; nucleotides not matched to a gene: 1. Written as DNA, the CDR3 is TGTGCCAGCAGCTTAGGACTAGCGGGAGTAGATACGCAGTATTTT. Amino acid sequence: CASSLGLAGVDTQYF.

The V and J genes are TRBV6-5 and TRBJ1-2; 8 bases align to TRBD1. The CDR3 has 13 amino acids. Losses at the gene ends were 6 bases for V and 8 bases for J; bases not matched to a gene: 8. Looked up from germline, CDR1 is MNHEY and CDR2 is SVGAGI. The DNA for the CDR3 is TGTGCCAGCAGGAAGGACAGGGAAGAGGGCTACACCTTC. Protein sequence: CASRKDREEGYTF.

The genes are TRBV19 and TRBJ2-3; a weak D match, TRBD2 (5 bases). The ends were cut back, 1 base at V and 7 bases at J, with 12 bases in the middle. Germline V gene sequence: CDR1 LNHDA, CDR2 SQIVND (reference sequence). The CDR3 sequence is 14 residues long. CDR3 in amino acids: CASSIGASSHTQYF. In DNA, the CDR3 is TGTGCCAGTAGTATAGGAGCTAGCAGCCATACGCAGTATTTT.

The genes are TRBV11-1 and TRBJ2-3, with TRBD1 identical over 9 bases. The germline V gene encodes CDR1 SGHAT and CDR2 FQDESV (reference sequence). With 1 base clipped from V and 5 bases from J, the junction kept 4 bases outside the gene matches. The CDR3 is made up of 15 amino acids. CDR3 protein: CASSLGGTGIDTQYF. CDR3 nucleotide sequence: TGTGCCAGCAGCTTAGGCGGGACAGGGATAGATACGCAGTATTTT.

The chain is built from TRBV7-2 and TRBJ2-3; TRBD1 agrees at 9 bases. The CDR3 sequence is 15 residues long. Germline CDR1 is SGHTA and CDR2 is FQGNSA. V gave up 4 bases and J gave up 6 bases; unmatched junction bases: 8. For the CDR3, the DNA is TGTGCCAGCAGCTCCCAACAGGGGGCATCGGATACGCAGTATTTT. This codes for CASSSQQGASDTQYF. The whole variable domain, remainder taken from reference TRBV7-2 and TRBJ2-3, is GAGVSQSPSNKVTEKGKDVELRCDPISGHTALYWYRQSLGQGLEFLIYFQGNSAPDKSGLPSDRFSAERTGGSVSTLTIQRTQQEDSAVYLCASSSQQGASDTQYFGPGTRLTVL.

The chain has TRBV30 and TRBJ2-3; D may be TRBD2 (6 bases). Deletions cut 0 bases from V and 0 bases from J, with 7 bases between. The germline CDR1 and CDR2 sequences are GTSNPN and SVGIG (reference sequence). There are 14 residues in the CDR3. CDR3 residues: CAWSVRGSTDTQYF. CDR3 sequence (DNA): TGTGCCTGGAGTGTACGGGGGAGCACAGATACGCAGTATTTT.

This clone was seen a few times. The V call is TRBV7-8, the J call TRBJ1-5, with D tentatively TRBD1 (5 bases). Germline V gives CDR1 SGHVS, CDR2 FQNEAQ. Deletions cut 1 base from V and 5 bases from J, with 12 bases between. CDR3 size: 15 residues. CDR3 sequence: CASSLEVLGHQPQHF. DNA of the CDR3: TGTGCCAGCAGCTTAGAGGTCCTGGGGCATCAGCCCCAGCATTTT.

The sample holds a few counts of this clone. The rearrangement links TRBV5-1 to TRBJ1-2; tentative D call: TRBD1 (6 bases). Looked up from germline, CDR1 is SGHRS and CDR2 is YFSETQ. The V gene lost 3 bases and the J gene lost 8 bases, with 20 bases spanning the gap. CDR3 size: 15 residues. CDR3 nucleotides: TGCGCCAGCAGCTCAAGTTGGGGGGGCCTCTACGGCTACACCTTC. Amino acid sequence: CASSSSWGGLYGYTF.